This entry features one TCR beta chain sequence. This clone was seen only once. There is no known antigen for this receptor. There are no base qualities to consult, and no much larger clone falls within one base. The germline V gene encodes CDR1 ENHRY and CDR2 SYGVKD. Measured from the cysteine to the phenylalanine, the CDR3 is 14 residues long. Just the 42-base CDR3 DNA is kept, in frame starting at base 1. V is reduced by 3 bases and J by 2 bases, leaving a spacing of 8 bases between them. In Seattle, one collaborating source enrolled patients while the infection was active and tracked those patients longitudinally over the course of disease. The collaborating institutions used their own protocols to collect whole blood in K2EDTA tubes. For TCRbeta analysis, collaborators shipped samples as frozen whole blood, isolated PBMCs, or DNA extracted from either of those sample types. The sample belongs to a study of blood T cell repertoires in COVID-19 (dated by TCRdb to about 2020). Broadly, across the study: Collaborator samples came from the United States, Italy and Spain and covered acute and convalescent phases of COVID-19. The repertoires were released in a freely available public database meant as a resource for research on the immune response to SARS-CoV-2. Deeply sampled blood TCRbeta repertoires from subjects exposed to, actively infected with, or recovered from COVID-19 were included in the dataset. The sample metadata nearly always contained a de-identified subject ID, COVID-19 status, age in years and sex. The prospective study material was composed of cDNA or gDNA derived from T cells, B-cell-depleted T cells, or PBMCs. Where available, HLA class I and class II types were taken from metadata supplied by the sample provider and were not determined by assay-based typing. The samples were drawn from two sources: the first 160 participants of the ongoing ImmuneRACE study, and fewer than 1,500 subjects contributed by 6 global collaborators. General conclusions and limits of the study: Clinical and demographic metadata were provided uncurated, with the amount varying by source and participant.

The immunoSEQ Assay, a bias-controlled multiplex PCR, was used to amplify TCRbeta CDR3 regions from genomic DNA. As for the authors' bioinformatics: Nucleated cell counts per sample were estimated from amplification of reference gene primers within the assay. Sequence reads were collapsed and filtered to measure the absolute abundance of every unique TCRbeta CDR3 rearrangement. For each sample, productive Simpson clonality was calculated as the square root of Simpson's diversity index over productive rearrangements. TCRdb re-hosts the immuneACCESS table, in-frame sequences only. Its copies lack some clones; in the studies checked, an unresolved V gene accounts for under half of them, and the cause for the rest is not known. That table furnishes V, J and clone size, whereas the DNA furnished D and trimming. The sample data list about 250,000 clones, and about 82% of these were observed just once. Of the sample, 5.5% to 6.5% is held by the ten largest clones.

The chain uses TRBV10-3 and TRBJ1-3; the D gene identity is not certain. Sequencing was done on a sample of peripheral blood. This clonotype was obtained from a woman aged 80 or over with COVID-19, enrolled during active disease. CDR3 sequence: CAISEAITGNTIYF. At the DNA level, the sequence is TGTGCCATCAGTGAAGCCATAACTGGAAACACCATATATTTT.